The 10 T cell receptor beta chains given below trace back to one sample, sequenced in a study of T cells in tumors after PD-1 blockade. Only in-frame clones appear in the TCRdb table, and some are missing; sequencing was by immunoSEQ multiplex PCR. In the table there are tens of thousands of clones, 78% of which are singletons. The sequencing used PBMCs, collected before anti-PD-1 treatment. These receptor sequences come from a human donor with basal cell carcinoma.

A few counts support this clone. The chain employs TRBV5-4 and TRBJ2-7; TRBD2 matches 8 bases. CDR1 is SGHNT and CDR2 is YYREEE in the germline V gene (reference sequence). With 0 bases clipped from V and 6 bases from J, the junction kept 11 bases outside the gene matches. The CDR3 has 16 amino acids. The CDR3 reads CASSLDGAGGPREQYF. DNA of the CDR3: TGTGCCAGCAGCTTGGATGGGGCGGGGGGCCCTCGCGAGCAGTACTTC.

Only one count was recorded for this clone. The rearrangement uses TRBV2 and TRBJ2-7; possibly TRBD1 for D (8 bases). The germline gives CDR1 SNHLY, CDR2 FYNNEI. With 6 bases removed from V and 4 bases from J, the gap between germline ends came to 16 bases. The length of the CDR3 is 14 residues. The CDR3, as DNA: TGTGCCAGCAGCGGACTACAGGGGGGGTACGAGCAGTACTTC. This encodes CASSGLQGGYEQYF. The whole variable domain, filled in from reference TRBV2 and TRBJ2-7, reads EPEVTQTPSHQVTQMGQEVILRCVPISNHLYFYWYRQILGQKVEFLVSFYNNEISEKSEIFDDQFSVERPDGSNFTLKIRSTKLEDSAMYFCASSGLQGGYEQYFGPGTRLTVT.

The CDR3 loop is CSVGGTSSDQPQHF. In DNA, the CDR3 is TGCAGCGTTGGGGGCACTTCCTCGGATCAGCCCCAGCATTTT. The chain carries TRBV29-1 and TRBJ1-5; TRBD1 might be the D (5 bases). The germline V and J ends were trimmed by 4 bases and 5 bases, with 15 bases remaining between them. Germline CDR1 and CDR2: SQVTM and ANQGSEA. The CDR3 covers 14 residues.

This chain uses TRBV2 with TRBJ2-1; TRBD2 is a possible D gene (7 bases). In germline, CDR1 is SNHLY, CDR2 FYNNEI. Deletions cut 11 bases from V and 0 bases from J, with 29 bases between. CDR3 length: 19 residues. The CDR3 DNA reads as TGTGCCCGCCGTGAAGGGGGGGCGGGGGAGGGGAGCTCCTACAATGAGCAGTTCTTC. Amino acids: CARREGGAGEGSSYNEQFF.

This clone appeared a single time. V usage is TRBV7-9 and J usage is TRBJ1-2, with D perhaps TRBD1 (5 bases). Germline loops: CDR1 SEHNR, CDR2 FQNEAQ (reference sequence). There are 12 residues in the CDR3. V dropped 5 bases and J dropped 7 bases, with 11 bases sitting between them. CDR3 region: CASSLGRGGYTF. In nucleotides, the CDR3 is TGTGCCAGCAGCCTGGGGCGCGGTGGCTACACCTTC.

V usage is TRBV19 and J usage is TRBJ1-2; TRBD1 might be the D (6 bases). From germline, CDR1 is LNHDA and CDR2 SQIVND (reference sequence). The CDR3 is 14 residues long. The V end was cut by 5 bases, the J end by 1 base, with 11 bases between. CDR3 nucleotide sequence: TGTGCCAGTAGTGTTGACAGGCATAACTATGGCTACACCTTC. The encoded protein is CASSVDRHNYGYTF.

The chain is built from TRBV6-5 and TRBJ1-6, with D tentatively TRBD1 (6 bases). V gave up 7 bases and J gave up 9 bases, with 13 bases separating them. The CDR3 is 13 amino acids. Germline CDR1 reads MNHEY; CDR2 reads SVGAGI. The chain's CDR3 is CASKDRGSSPLHF. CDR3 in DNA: TGTGCCAGCAAGGACAGAGGGAGTTCACCCCTCCACTTT.

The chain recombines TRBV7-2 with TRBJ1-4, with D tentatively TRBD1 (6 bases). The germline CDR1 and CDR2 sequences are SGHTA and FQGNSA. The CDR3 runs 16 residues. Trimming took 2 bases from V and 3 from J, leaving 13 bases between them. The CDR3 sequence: CASSLNSRGSNEKLFF. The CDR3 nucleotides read TGTGCCAGCAGCTTAAATTCAAGGGGGTCTAATGAAAAACTGTTTTTT.

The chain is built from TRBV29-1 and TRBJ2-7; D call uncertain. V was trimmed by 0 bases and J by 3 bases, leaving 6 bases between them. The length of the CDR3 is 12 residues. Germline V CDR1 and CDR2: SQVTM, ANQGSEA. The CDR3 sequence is CSVEEVDYEQYF. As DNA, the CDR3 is TGCAGCGTTGAAGAAGTTGACTACGAGCAGTACTTC.

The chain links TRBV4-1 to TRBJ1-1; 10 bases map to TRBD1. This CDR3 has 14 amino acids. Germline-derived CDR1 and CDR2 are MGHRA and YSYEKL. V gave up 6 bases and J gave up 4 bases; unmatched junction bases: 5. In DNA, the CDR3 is TGCGCCAGCAGAGGACAGGGGGGCCGCACTGAAGCTTTCTTT. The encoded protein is CASRGQGGRTEAFF.